Presented here are 15 T cell receptor beta chains from one specimen sequenced in a study of monozygotic twins with inflammatory bowel disease. TCRdb re-called the 5' RACE reads; every CDR3 protein appears as one record, without DNA. The listing records about 170,000 distinct CDR3 sequences. Sequencing input: blood. These receptor sequences come from a human donor with ulcerative colitis or Crohn's disease, or a healthy co-twin of an affected twin (not recorded which).

The rearrangement joins TRBV12-3 or TRBV12-4 to TRBJ2-1; TCRdb reports TRBD1, a call that lacks DNA to check it against. This CDR3 has 20 residues. The CDR3 here is CASSLGTGGIGLAELFGQFF.

This chain connects TRBV7-2 to TRBJ2-7. This CDR3 contains 15 residues. CDR1 is SGHTA, CDR2 FQGNSA, per germline. This CDR3 reads CASSSQAGATYEQYF.

V gene TRBV29-1 combines with J gene TRBJ1-5; the TCRdb D gene call, TRBD1, has no DNA to confirm it. Germline CDR1 SQVTM, CDR2 ANQGSEA. CDR3 length: 13 residues. CDR3 region: CSVIGTGNQPQHF.

This rearrangement joins TRBV5-1 to TRBJ2-1; TCRdb's D call of TRBD2 is untestable without DNA. The CDR3 is 14 amino acids. Germline assignment: CDR1 SGHRS and CDR2 YFSETQ. This chain's CDR3 is CASSPRLAGDEQFF. Full variable domain (remainder filled in from reference TRBV5-1 and TRBJ2-1): KAGVTQTPRYLIKTRGQQVTLSCSPISGHRSVSWYQQTPGQGLQFLFEYFSETQRNKGNFPGRFSGRQFSNSRSEMNVSTLELGDSALYLCASSPRLAGDEQFFGPGTRLTVL.

The V call is TRBV19, the J call TRBJ2-3; TCRdb proposes TRBD2, but this gene call is untestable without DNA. Germline loops: CDR1 LNHDA, CDR2 SQIVND (reference sequence). This CDR3 is 14 amino acids long. The CDR3 region is CASSIRESPDTQYF.

The chain combines TRBV27 with TRBJ2-1. The germline V gene has CDR1 MNHEY and CDR2 SMNVEV (reference sequence). The CDR3 covers 15 residues. The CDR3 is CASSFQLNGYNEQFF.

V usage is TRBV24-1 and J usage is TRBJ2-5; TCRdb indicates TRBD1, and absent DNA this call remains unverified. CDR1 KGHDR and CDR2 SFDVKD come from the germline V gene. The CDR3 is 16 residues long. CDR3 loop: CATSDARDGLQRTQYF.

The V call is TRBV9, the J call TRBJ2-2. The germline gives CDR1 SGDLS, CDR2 YYNGEE. The CDR3 loop spans 14 amino acids. The CDR3 reads CASSVTASTGELFF.

The CDR3 reads CASSQGQGRTEAFF. The chain joins TRBV7-3 to TRBJ1-1; checking the TCRdb D call of TRBD1 is not possible without DNA. Germline V gene lookup returns CDR1 SGHTA and CDR2 FQGTGA. This CDR3 has 14 amino acids. Combining the CDR3 with reference TRBV7-3 and TRBJ1-1 gives the whole variable domain GAGVSQTPSNKVTEKGKYVELRCDPISGHTALYWYRQSLGQGPEFLIYFQGTGAADDSGLPNDRFFAVRPEGSVSTLKIQRTERGDSAVYLCASSQGQGRTEAFFGQGTRLTVV.

The rearrangement uses TRBV6-2 or TRBV6-3 and TRBJ2-7; the D gene TCRdb calls, TRBD2, cannot be checked with no DNA. Germline V gives CDR1 MNHEY, CDR2 SVGEGT. CDR3 size: 16 residues. CDR3 residues: CASSYGEAQFENEQYF.

The V and J genes are TRBV19 and TRBJ2-6; TCRdb selects TRBD2, and the lack of DNA leaves this call unchecked. The germline CDR1 and CDR2 sequences are LNHDA and SQIVND (reference sequence). There are 15 residues in the CDR3. Here the CDR3 reads CASSGRIPGANVLTF.

The chain combines TRBV7-6 with TRBJ2-3; TCRdb names TRBD2, which stays unverified in the absence of DNA. CDR1 is SGHVS and CDR2 is FNYEAQ in the germline V gene. The CDR3 has 14 residues. CDR3 sequence reads: CASSLKAGGDTQYF.

The V call is TRBV4-3, the J call TRBJ2-1; TCRdb indicates TRBD2, and absent DNA this call remains unverified. The CDR3 is made up of 16 amino acids. Per the germline V gene, CDR1 is LGHNA and CDR2 is YSLEER. CDR3 region: CASSQDSGSRNNEQFF.

This chain connects TRBV24-1 to TRBJ2-7. There are 13 residues in the CDR3. Germline V gene sequence: CDR1 KGHDR, CDR2 SFDVKD. CDR3 sequence: CASEAIQPYEQYF.

This chain uses TRBV5-1 with TRBJ2-3. Looked up from germline, CDR1 is SGHRS and CDR2 is YFSETQ. The CDR3 loop spans 14 amino acids. The CDR3 here is CASSLGGLTDTQYF.